This T cell receptor (beta chain) is drawn from a study of blood T cell repertoires in COVID-19. Overall study: COVID-19 samples from acute and convalescent phases originated in the United States, Italy and Spain.

Clones were sequenced by immunoSEQ multiplex PCR, and TCRdb holds only the in-frame ones, with some missing. The profile covers around 190,000 clones, with approximately 87% appearing a single time and 20% to 25% taken by the ten largest. In its sample, this clone was seen once. The sequence came from a man aged 65 to 79 with active or convalescent COVID-19. Sequenced sample: peripheral blood.

Here the CDR3 DNA reads TGTGCCAGCAGCTCCCGGGACAGGGTCTACGAGCAGTACTTC. This gives the protein CASSSRDRVYEQYF. The chain combines TRBV7-2 with TRBJ2-7; 9 positions agree with TRBD1. The CDR3 is made up of 14 amino acids. CDR1 is SGHTA and CDR2 is FQGNSA in the germline V gene. V lost 4 bases, J lost 3 bases, and 4 bases stayed unmatched.